This TCR beta chain was sequenced during a study of neurological immune-mediated disorders. V was trimmed by 6 bases and J by 6 bases, leaving 14 bases between them. The CDR3 is 13 amino acids. This clonotype was detected ten times or more. TCRdb reprocessed the 5' RACE reads via MiXCR and lists one record per CDR3 protein. The top ten hold roughly 3.3% of the sample, which has under 80,000 distinct CDR3 sequences, less than 6% seen once. Sequencing used PBMCs. The chain combines TRBV12-3 or TRBV12-4 with TRBJ1-1; no clear D. This clonotype originated in a woman aged 50 to 60 with multiple sclerosis. The CDR3 DNA follows: TGTGCCAGCAGCCCCTCGGCGAGGGCTGAAGCTTTCTTT. This translates into CASSPSARAEAFF.